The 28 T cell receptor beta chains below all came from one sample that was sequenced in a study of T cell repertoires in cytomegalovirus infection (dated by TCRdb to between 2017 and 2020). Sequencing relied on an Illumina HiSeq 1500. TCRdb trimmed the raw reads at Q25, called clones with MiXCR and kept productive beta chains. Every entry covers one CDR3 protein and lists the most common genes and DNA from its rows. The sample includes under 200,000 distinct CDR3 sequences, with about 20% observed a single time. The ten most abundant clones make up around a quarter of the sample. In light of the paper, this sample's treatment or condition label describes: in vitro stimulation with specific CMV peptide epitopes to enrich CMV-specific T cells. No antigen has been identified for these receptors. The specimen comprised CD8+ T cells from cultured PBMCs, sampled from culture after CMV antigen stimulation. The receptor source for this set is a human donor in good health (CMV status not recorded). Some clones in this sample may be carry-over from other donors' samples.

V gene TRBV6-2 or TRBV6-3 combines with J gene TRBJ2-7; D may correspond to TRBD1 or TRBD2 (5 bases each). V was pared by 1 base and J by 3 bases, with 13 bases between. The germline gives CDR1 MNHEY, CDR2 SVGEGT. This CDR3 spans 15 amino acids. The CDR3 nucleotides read TGTGCCAGCAGTTACTTGCCGGGACCTGACTACGAGCAGTACTTC. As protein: CASSYLPGPDYEQYF.

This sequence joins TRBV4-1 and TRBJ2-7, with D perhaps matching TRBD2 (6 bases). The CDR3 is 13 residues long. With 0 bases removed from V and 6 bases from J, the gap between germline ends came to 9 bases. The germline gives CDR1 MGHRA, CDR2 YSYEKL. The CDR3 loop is CASSQDMGGEQYF. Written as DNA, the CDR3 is TGCGCCAGCAGCCAAGATATGGGGGGCGAGCAGTACTTC.

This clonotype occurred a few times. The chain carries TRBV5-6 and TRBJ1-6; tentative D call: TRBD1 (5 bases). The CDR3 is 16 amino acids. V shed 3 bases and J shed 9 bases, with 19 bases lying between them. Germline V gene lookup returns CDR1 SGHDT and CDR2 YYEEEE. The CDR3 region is CASSYVRDPGRSPLHF. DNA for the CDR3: TGTGCCAGCAGCTACGTCCGGGACCCAGGTCGTTCACCCCTCCACTTT. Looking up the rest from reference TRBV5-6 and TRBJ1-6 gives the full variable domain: DAGVTQSPTHLIKTRGQQVTLRCSPKSGHDTVSWYQQALGQGPQFIFQYYEEEERQRGNFPDRFSGHQFPNYSSELNVNALLLGDSALYLCASSYVRDPGRSPLHFGNGTRLTVT.

The CDR3 nucleotides read TGTGCCAGCAGCTTAGCGCGAGCGGGGAGCTCCTACGAGCAGTACTTC. The encoded protein is CASSLARAGSSYEQYF. The V gene is TRBV7-2, the J gene TRBJ2-7; 7 bases match TRBD2. The CDR3 is 16 residues long. J gave up 0 bases and V 0 bases, and 5 bases lay outside the gene matches. Germline CDR1 is SGHTA and CDR2 is FQGNSA.

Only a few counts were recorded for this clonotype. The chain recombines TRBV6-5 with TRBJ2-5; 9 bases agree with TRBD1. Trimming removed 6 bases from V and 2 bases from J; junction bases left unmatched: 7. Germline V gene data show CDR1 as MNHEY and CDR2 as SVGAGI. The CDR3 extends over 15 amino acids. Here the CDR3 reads CASSGDRAGQETQYF. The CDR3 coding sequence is TGTGCCAGCAGCGGGGACAGGGCCGGGCAAGAGACCCAGTACTTC.

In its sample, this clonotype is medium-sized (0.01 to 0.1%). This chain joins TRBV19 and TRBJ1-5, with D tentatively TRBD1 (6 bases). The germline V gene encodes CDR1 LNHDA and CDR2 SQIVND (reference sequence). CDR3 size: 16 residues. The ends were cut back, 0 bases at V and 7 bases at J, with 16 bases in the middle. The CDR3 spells CASSIDNGGGIQPQHF. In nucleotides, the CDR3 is TGTGCCAGTAGTATAGATAACGGAGGGGGAATCCAGCCCCAGCATTTT.

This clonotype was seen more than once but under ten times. In DNA, the CDR3 is TGTGCCAGCAGCCCGGAGACAGGGGGCTTGATGGGGGAGGATGGCTACACCTTC. Amino acids: CASSPETGGLMGEDGYTF. V usage is TRBV7-8 and J usage is TRBJ1-2; 10 nucleotides match TRBD1. Trimming cost V 5 bases and J 6 bases; bases outside gene matches: 18. Looked up from germline, CDR1 is SGHVS and CDR2 is FQNEAQ. The CDR3 runs 18 residues.

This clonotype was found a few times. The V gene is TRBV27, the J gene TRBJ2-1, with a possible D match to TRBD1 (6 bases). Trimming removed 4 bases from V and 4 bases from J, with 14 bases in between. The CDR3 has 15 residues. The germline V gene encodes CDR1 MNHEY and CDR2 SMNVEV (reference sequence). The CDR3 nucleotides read TGTGCCAGCAGTTCCGGGACAACTGTTTACAATGAGCAGTTCTTC. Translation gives CASSSGTTVYNEQFF.

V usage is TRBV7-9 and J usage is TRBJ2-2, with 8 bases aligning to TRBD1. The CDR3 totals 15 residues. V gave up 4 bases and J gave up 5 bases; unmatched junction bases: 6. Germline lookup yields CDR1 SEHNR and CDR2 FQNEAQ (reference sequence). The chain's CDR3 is CASSSRQGITGELFF. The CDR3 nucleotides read TGTGCCAGCAGCTCCCGACAGGGGATAACCGGGGAGCTGTTTTTT.

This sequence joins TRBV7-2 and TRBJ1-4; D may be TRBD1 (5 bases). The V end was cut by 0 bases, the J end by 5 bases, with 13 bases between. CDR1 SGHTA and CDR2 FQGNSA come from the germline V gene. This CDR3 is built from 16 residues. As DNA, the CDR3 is TGTGCCAGCAGCTTAGCGCCGGGACTGCAGAATGAAAAACTGTTTTTT. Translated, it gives CASSLAPGLQNEKLFF.

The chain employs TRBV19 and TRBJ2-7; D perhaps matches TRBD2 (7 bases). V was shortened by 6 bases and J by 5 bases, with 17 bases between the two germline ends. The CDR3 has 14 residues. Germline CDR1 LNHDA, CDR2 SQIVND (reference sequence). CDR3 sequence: CASSGGQDINEQYF. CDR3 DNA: TGTGCCAGTAGCGGGGGGCAAGACATCAACGAGCAGTACTTC.

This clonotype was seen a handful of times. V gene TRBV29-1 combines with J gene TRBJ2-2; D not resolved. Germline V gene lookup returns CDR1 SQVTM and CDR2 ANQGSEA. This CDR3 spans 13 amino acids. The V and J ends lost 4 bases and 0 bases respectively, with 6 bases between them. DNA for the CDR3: TGCAGCGTTGTATTAACGAACACCGGGGAGCTGTTTTTT. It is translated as CSVVLTNTGELFF.

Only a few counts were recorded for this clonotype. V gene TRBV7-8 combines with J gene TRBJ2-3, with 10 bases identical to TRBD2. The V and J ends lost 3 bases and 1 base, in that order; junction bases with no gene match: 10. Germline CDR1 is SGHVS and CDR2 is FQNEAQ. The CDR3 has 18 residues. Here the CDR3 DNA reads TGTGCCAGCAGCTTGGCTAGCGGGGGAGGGGTGGGCACAGATACGCAGTATTTT. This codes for CASSLASGGGVGTDTQYF.

CDR3 region: CASSQPKDRGHEKLFF. DNA for the CDR3: TGCGCCAGCAGCCAACCAAAGGACAGGGGGCACGAAAAACTGTTTTTT. The genes are TRBV4-1 and TRBJ1-4; 11 nucleotides match TRBD1. The CDR3 runs to 16 residues. V lost 2 bases to trimming and J lost 8 bases; unmatched junction nucleotides: 7. The germline gives CDR1 MGHRA, CDR2 YSYEKL.

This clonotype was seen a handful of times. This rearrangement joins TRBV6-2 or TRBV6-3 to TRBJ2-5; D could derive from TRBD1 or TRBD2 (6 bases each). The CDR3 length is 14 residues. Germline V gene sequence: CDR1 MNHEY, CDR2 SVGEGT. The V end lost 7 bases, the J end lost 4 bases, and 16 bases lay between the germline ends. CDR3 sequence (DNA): TGTGCCAGCACCCCCGGGGGCCCAAGAGAGACCCAGTACTTC. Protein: CASTPGGPRETQYF.

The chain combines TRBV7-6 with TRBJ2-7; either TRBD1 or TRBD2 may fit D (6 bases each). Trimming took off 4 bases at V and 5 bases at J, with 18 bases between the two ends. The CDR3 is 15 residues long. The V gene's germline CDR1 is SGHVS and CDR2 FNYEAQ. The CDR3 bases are TGTGCCAGCAGCTCGCGGGACACCGCATCCAACGAGCAGTACTTC. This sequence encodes CASSSRDTASNEQYF.

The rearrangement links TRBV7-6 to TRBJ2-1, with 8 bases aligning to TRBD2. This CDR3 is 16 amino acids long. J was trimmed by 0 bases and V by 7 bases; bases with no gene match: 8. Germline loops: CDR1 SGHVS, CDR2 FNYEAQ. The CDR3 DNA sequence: TGTGCCAGCACCGGGGGGGCGGGCCTCTCCTACAATGAGCAGTTCTTC. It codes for CASTGGAGLSYNEQFF.

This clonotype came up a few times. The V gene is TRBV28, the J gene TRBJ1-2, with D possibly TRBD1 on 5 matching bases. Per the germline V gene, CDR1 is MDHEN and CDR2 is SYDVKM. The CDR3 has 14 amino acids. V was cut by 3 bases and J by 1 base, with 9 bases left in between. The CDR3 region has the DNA TGTGCCAGCAGTTTCTGGGGGAGTAACTATGGCTACACCTTC. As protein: CASSFWGSNYGYTF.

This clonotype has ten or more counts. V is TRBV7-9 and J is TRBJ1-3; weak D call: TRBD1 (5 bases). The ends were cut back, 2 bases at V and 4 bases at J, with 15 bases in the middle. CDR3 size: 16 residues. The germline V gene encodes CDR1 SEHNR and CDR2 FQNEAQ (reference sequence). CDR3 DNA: TGTGCCAGCAGCTTACCGGTGGACAAACAAGGAAACACCATATATTTT. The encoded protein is CASSLPVDKQGNTIYF.

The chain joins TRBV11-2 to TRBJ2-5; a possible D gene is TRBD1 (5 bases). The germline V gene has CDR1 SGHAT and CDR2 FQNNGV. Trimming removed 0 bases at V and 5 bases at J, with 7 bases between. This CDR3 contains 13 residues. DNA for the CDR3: TGTGCCAGCAGCTTAGAAGGGGTTGAGACCCAGTACTTC. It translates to CASSLEGVETQYF.

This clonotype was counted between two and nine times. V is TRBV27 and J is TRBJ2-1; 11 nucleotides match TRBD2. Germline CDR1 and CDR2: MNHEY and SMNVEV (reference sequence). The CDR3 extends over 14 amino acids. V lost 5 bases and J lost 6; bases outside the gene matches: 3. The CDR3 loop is CASSTGTSGNEQFF. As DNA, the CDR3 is TGTGCCAGCAGTACCGGGACTAGCGGCAATGAGCAGTTCTTC.

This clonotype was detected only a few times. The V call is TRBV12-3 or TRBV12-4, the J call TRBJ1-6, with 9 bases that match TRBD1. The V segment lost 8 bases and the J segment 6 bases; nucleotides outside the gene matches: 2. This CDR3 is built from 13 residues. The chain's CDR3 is CASSGQGNSPLHF. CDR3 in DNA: TGTGCCAGCTCGGGACAGGGTAATTCACCCCTCCACTTT.

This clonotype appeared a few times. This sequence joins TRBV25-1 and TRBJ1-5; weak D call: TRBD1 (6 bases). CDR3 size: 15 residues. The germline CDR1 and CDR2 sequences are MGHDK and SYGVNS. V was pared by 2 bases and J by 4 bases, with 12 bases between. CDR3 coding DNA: TGTGCCAGCAGTGAACAGGGGTTGGGGAATCAGCCCCAGCATTTT. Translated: CASSEQGLGNQPQHF.

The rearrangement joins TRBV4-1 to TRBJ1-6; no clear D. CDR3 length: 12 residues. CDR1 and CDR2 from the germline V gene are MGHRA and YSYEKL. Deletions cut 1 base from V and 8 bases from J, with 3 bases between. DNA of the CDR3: TGCGCCAGCAGCCAAGGATATTCACCCCTCCACTTT. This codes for CASSQGYSPLHF.

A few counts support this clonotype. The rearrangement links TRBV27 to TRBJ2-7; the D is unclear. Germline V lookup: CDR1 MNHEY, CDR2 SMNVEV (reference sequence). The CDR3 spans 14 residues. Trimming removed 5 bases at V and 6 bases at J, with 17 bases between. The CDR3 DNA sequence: TGTGCCAGCAGTAGGGTAGAGCCCCCTGTCGAGCAGTACTTC. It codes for CASSRVEPPVEQYF.

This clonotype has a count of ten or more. The CDR3 here is CASSLDWGMSNEQYF. The DNA for the CDR3 is TGTGCCAGCAGCTTGGATTGGGGAATGTCGAACGAGCAGTACTTC. The chain couples TRBV7-2 to TRBJ2-7; D uncertain. Looked up from germline, CDR1 is SGHTA and CDR2 is FQGNSA. Trimming pared 3 bases from V and 5 bases from J, leaving 17 bases between. The CDR3 spans 15 residues.

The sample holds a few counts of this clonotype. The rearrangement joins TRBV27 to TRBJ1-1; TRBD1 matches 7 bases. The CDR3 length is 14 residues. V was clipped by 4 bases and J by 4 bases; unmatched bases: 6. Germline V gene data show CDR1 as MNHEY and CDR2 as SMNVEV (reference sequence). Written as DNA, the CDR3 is TGTGCCAGCAGTTCAGGGGGAATGGGCACTGAAGCTTTCTTT. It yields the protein CASSSGGMGTEAFF.

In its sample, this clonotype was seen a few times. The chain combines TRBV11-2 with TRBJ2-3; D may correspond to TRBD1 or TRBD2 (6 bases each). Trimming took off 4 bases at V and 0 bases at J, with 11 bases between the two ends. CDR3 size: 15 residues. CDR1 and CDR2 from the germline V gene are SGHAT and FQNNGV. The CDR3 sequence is CASSWGASSTDTQYF. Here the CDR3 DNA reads TGTGCCAGCAGCTGGGGGGCTTCTAGCACAGATACGCAGTATTTT. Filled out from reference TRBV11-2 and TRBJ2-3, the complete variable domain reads EAGVAQSPRYKIIEKRQSVAFWCNPISGHATLYWYQQILGQGPKLLIQFQNNGVVDDSQLPKDRFSAERLKGVDSTLKIQPAKLEDSAVYLCASSWGASSTDTQYFGPGTRLTVL.